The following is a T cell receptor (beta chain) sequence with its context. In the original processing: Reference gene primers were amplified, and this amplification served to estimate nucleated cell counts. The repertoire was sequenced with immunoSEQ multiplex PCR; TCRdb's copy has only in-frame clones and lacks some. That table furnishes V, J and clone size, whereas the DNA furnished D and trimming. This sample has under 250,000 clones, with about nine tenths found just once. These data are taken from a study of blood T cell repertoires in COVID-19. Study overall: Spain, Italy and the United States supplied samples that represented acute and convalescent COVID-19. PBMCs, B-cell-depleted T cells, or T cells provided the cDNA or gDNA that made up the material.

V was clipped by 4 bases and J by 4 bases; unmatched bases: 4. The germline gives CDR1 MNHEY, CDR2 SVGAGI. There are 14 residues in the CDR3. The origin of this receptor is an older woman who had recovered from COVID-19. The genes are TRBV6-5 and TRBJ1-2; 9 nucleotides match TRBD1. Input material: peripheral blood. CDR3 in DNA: TGTGCCAGCAGTTGGGACAGGGAGGTCTATGGCTACACCTTC. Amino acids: CASSWDREVYGYTF.